This T cell receptor beta chain came from a study of radiation and T cells in renal cell carcinoma. At the level of the study: Nephrectomy followed 15 Gy stereotactic body radiation by 4 weeks.

This clone was detected only once. Antigen specificity is unknown. Sequenced by immunoSEQ multiplex PCR; TCRdb stores in-frame clones only, minus some. Here the sample spans 100,000 to 150,000 clones, approximately 80% being singletons. The time point: blood 2 weeks post-SBRT. Treatment noted: 15 Gy SBRT to primary tumor, nephrectomy 4 weeks later. After SBRT, blood was collected at 2 and 4 weeks, plus baseline. The patient's renal cell carcinoma had clear cell pathology. Study-level findings and limits: Top tumor clonotypes rose in blood 2 weeks post-radiation, then contracted.

Sequences were derived from blood, sampled from a patient whose treatment included radiotherapy and nephrectomy. The clonotype was recovered from a woman aged 60-70 years with renal cell carcinoma.

CDR3 sequence reads: CASSLGTVGANVLTF. The DNA for the CDR3 is TGTGCCAGCAGCTTGGGGACGGTTGGGGCCAACGTCCTGACTTTC. The gene calls are TRBV5-6 and TRBJ2-6, with no clear D. The CDR3 extends over 15 amino acids. V lost 0 bases, J lost 3 bases, and 7 bases lay in between. Germline V gene lookup returns CDR1 SGHDT and CDR2 YYEEEE.